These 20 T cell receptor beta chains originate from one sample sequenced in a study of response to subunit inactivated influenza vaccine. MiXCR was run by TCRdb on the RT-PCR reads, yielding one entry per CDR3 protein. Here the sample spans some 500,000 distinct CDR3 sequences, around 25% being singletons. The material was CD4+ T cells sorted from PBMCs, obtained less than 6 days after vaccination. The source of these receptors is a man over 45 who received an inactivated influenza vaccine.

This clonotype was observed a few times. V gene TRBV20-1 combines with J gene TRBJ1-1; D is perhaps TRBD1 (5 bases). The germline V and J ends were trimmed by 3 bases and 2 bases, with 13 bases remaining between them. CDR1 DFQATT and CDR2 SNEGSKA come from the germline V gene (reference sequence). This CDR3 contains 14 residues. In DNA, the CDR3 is TGCAGTGCTAGGCCCGGGGCTCGAAACACTGAAGCTTTCTTT. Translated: CSARPGARNTEAFF.

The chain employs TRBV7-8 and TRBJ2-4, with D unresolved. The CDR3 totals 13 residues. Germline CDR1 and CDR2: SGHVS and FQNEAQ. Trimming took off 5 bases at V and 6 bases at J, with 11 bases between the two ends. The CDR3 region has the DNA TGTGCCAGCAGCACTCGGACGGGAAACATTCAGTACTTC. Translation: CASSTRTGNIQYF.

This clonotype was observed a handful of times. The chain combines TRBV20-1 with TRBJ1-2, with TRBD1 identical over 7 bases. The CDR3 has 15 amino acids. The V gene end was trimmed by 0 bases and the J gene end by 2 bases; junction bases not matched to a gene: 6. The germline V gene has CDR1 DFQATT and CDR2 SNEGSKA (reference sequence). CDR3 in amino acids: CSARDRAGGNYGYTF. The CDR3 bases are TGCAGTGCTAGAGATCGGGCAGGGGGGAACTATGGCTACACCTTC.

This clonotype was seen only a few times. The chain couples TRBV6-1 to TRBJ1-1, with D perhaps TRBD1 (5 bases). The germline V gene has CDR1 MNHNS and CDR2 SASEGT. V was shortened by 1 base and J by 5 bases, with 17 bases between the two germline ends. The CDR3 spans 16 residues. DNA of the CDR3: TGTGCCAGCAGTGAAGGGAGGGGCAGGCCCTGGACTGAAGCTTTCTTT. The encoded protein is CASSEGRGRPWTEAFF.

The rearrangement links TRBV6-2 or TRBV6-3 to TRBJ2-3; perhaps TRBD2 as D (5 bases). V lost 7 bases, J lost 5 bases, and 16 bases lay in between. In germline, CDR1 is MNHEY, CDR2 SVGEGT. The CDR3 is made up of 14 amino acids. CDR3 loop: CASNLDLWGDTQYF. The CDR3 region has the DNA TGTGCCAGCAATCTGGACTTATGGGGAGATACGCAGTATTTT.

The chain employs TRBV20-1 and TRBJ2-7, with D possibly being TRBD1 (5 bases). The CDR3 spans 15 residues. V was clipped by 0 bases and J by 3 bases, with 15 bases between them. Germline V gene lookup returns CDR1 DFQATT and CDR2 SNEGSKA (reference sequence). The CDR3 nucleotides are TGCAGTGCTAGAGATCGAGCAGGGCGAGGCTACGAGCAGTACTTC. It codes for CSARDRAGRGYEQYF.

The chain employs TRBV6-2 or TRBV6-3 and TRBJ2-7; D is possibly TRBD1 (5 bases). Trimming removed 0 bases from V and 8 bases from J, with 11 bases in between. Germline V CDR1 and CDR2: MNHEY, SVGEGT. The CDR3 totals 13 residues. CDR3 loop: CASSYSRTLQQYF. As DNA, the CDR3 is TGTGCCAGCAGTTACTCCCGGACACTCCAGCAGTACTTC.

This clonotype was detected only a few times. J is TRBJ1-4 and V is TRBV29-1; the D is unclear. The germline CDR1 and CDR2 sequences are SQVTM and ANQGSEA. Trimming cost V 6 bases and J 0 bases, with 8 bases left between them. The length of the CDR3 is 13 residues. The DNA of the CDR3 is TGCAGCGTCGAAATAACAACTAATGAAAAACTGTTTTTT. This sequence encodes CSVEITTNEKLFF.

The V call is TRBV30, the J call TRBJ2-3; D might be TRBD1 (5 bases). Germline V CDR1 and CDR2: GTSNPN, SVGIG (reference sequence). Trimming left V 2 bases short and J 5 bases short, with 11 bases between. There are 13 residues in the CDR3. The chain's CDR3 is CAWSRRVRDTQYF. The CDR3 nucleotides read TGTGCCTGGAGTCGCAGGGTGAGAGATACGCAGTATTTT.

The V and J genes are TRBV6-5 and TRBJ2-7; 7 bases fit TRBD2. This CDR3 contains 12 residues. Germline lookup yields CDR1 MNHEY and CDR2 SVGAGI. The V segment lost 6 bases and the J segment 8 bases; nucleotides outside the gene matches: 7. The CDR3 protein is CASRTPGGKQYF. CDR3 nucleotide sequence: TGTGCCAGCAGGACCCCGGGGGGAAAGCAGTACTTC.

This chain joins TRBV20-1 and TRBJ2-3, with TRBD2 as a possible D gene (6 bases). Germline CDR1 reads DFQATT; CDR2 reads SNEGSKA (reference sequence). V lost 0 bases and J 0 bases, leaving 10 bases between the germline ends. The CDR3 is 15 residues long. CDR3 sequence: CSARDRTTSTDTQYF. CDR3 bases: TGCAGTGCTAGAGACAGGACTACTAGCACAGATACGCAGTATTTT.

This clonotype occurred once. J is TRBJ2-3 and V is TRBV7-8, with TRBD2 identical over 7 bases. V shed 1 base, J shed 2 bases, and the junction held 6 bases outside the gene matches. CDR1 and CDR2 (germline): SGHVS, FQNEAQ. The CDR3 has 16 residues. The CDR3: CASSLELTSNTDTQYF. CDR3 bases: TGTGCCAGCAGCTTAGAGCTGACTAGCAACACAGATACGCAGTATTTT.

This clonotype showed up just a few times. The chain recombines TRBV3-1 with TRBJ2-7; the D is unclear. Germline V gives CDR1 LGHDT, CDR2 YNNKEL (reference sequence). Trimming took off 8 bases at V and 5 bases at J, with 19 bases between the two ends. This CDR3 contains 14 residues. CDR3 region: CASAFSGNLHEQYF. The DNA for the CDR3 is TGTGCCAGCGCCTTTAGTGGTAATCTCCACGAGCAGTACTTC.

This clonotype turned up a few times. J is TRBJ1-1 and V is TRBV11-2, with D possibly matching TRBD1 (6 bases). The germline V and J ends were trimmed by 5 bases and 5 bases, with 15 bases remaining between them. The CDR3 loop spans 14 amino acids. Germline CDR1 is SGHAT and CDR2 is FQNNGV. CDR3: CASSPTGVGTEAFF. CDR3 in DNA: TGTGCCAGCAGCCCGACAGGAGTAGGGACTGAAGCTTTCTTT. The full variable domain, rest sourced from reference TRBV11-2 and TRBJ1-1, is EAGVAQSPRYKIIEKRQSVAFWCNPISGHATLYWYQQILGQGPKLLIQFQNNGVVDDSQLPKDRFSAERLKGVDSTLKIQPAKLEDSAVYLCASSPTGVGTEAFFGQGTRLTVV.

The CDR3 DNA is TGCGCCAGCAGCCCCAGCGGGAGCCAAGAGACCCAGTACTTC. Protein: CASSPSGSQETQYF. The rearrangement uses TRBV5-1 and TRBJ2-5, with 8 nucleotides matching TRBD2. Germline trimming cut 4 bases from V and 1 base from J; bases unmatched to any gene: 3. Germline V gene data show CDR1 as SGHRS and CDR2 as YFSETQ. This CDR3 is built from 14 residues.

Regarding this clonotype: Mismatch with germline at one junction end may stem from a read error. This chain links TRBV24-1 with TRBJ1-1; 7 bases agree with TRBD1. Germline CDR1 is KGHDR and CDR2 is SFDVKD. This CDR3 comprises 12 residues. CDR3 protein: CSTSDGTEKAFF. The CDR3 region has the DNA TGTTCCACCAGTGATGGGACAGAGAAGGCTTTCTTT.

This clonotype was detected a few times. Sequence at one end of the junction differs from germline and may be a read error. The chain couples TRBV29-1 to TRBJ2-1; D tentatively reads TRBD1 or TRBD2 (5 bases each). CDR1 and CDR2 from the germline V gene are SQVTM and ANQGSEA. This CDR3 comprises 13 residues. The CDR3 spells CSVPFKGPARRLF. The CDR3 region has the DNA TGCAGCGTTCCCTTTAAGGGACCGGCAAGAAGGCTCTTC.

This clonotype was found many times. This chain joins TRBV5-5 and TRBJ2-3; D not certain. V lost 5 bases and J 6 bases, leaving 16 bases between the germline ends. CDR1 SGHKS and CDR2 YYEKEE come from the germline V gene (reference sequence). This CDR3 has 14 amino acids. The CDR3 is CASSLTINGDTQYF. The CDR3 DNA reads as TGTGCCAGCAGTCTGACGATTAATGGGGATACGCAGTATTTT.

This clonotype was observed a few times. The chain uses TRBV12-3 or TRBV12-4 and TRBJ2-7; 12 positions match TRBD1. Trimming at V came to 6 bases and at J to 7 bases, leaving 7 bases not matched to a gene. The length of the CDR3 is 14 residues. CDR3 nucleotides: TGTGCCAGCAGAAAGGGACAGGGGGCTTTTGAGCAGTACTTC. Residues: CASRKGQGAFEQYF.

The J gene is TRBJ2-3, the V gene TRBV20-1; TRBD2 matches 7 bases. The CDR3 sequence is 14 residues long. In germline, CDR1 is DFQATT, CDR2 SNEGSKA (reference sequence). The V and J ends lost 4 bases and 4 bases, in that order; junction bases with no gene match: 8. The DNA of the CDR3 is TGCAGTGCTATGGCGGGAGCAAGTCCAGATACGCAGTATTTT. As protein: CSAMAGASPDTQYF.